This is a list of T cell receptor beta chains from one sample in a study of T cells in Graves' hyperthyroidism and ophthalmopathy. Each CDR3 protein is one row after TCRdb ran MiXCR on the multiplex PCR reads. Of 250,000 to 350,000 distinct CDR3 sequences detected, 16% appear once; the ten largest clones hold roughly 33%. Sample: blood. The receptor set was obtained from a man younger than 40 with Graves' hyperthyroidism. CDR3s leave out the opening cysteine and the closing phenylalanine or tryptophan. The order of the fields is D gene, CDR3 length, J gene, V gene, CDR3 protein. A D gene is named only where the DNA matches it firmly.

>-|13|TRBJ2-3|TRBV27
ASSPLLAEADTQY
>TRBD2|11|TRBJ2-7|TRBV12-3/TRBV12-4
ATRLAGSYEQY
>-|14|TRBJ2-1|TRBV7-8
ASSPLEAAFNNEQF
>TRBD2|14|TRBJ2-2|TRBV27
ASSQPGLANPGELF
>TRBD2|11|TRBJ2-5|TRBV30
AWTVAGVETQY
>-|12|TRBJ2-2|TRBV19
ASRGAENTGELF
>TRBD2|15|TRBJ2-4|TRBV15
ATSRGLAGVAKNIQY
>-|12|TRBJ2-3|TRBV19
ASSISSFTDTQY
>TRBD1|11|TRBJ2-1|TRBV10-1
ASSELGQGGQF
>-|8|TRBJ2-3|TRBV28
ASSADTQY
>-|11|TRBJ2-3|TRBV7-3
ASSIRTSDTQY
>TRBD1|12|TRBJ1-2|TRBV7-8
ASSFDRGPYGYT
>-|14|TRBJ2-7|TRBV4-1
ASSQERSGSSYEQY
>TRBD1|13|TRBJ2-7|TRBV7-9
ASSPSVGQGSEQY
>-|11|TRBJ1-1|TRBV12-3/TRBV12-4
ASRGQGTAEAF
>TRBD2|15|TRBJ2-1|TRBV7-9
ASSRLAGPHLNNEQF
>TRBD2|11|TRBJ2-1|TRBV11-2
ASSPWTSGEQF
>-|13|TRBJ1-1|TRBV3-1
ASSQDLAGRTEAF
>TRBD1|12|TRBJ2-7|TRBV28
ASSLPQGAGGQY
>-|10|TRBJ1-1|TRBV29-1
SVRIRGSEAF
>TRBD2|12|TRBJ2-1|TRBV5-1
ASSSEREVDEQF
>-|13|TRBJ2-6|TRBV13
ASSPRRAGANVLT
>TRBD2|14|TRBJ2-1|TRBV20-1
SATEFRAGGHNEQF
>-|11|TRBJ2-7|TRBV29-1
SVGPGLTYEQY
>TRBD1|13|TRBJ2-7|TRBV4-1
ASSVVRDSHYEQY
>-|10|TRBJ2-5|TRBV6-1
ASGGAGETQY
>TRBD1|13|TRBJ1-2|TRBV5-5
ASSSVDRPGKGYT
>TRBD2|12|TRBJ2-1|TRBV7-3
ASSQRLANNEQF
>TRBD2|13|TRBJ2-5|TRBV5-8
ASNIAPGGAETQY
>-|10|TRBJ1-6|TRBV12-3/TRBV12-4
ASAQRHSPLH
>TRBD2|12|TRBJ2-2|TRBV19
ATTLSGRSGELF
>-|9|TRBJ2-7|TRBV20-1
SATAAYEQY
>TRBD2|16|TRBJ2-1|TRBV20-1
SAMGLAHTLPGYNEQF
>-|11|TRBJ2-2|TRBV3-1
ASSQFSTGELF
>-|10|TRBJ2-7|TRBV20-1
SARGTGDEQY
>TRBD1|17|TRBJ2-1|TRBV7-8
ASSPYGPLFVRGYNEQF
>TRBD2|13|TRBJ2-1|TRBV5-1
VSSPRLAGGIEQF
>TRBD2|14|TRBJ2-1|TRBV30
AWVGPGGPSYNEQF
>TRBD1|18|TRBJ2-4|TRBV6-2/TRBV6-3
ASSYPLLTGGAEAKNIQY
>TRBD1|12|TRBJ1-1|TRBV20-1
SARDRTGLIEAF
>-|15|TRBJ2-2|TRBV5-1
ASSLEPGTSNPGELF
>TRBD2|13|TRBJ2-2|TRBV12-5
ASGMRGLDTGELF
>TRBD1|13|TRBJ1-1|TRBV5-1
ASSTRQGGDTEAF
>TRBD1|12|TRBJ1-1|TRBV5-1
ASSNGQGDTEAF
>-|13|TRBJ2-5|TRBV28
ASSPPRGDQETQY
>-|10|TRBJ2-1|TRBV30
ACGVRVDEQF
>-|11|TRBJ1-2|TRBV15
ATRSTETGGYT
>TRBD2|14|TRBJ2-1|TRBV15
ATSGRLAGGYNEQF
>TRBD2|11|TRBJ2-7|TRBV2
ASISGSSYEQY
>TRBD1|12|TRBJ2-7|TRBV2
AISDRDRGGEQY
>-|12|TRBJ2-5|TRBV12-3/TRBV12-4
ASRRQVKGETQY
>-|12|TRBJ2-7|TRBV5-1
ASSLEAGSYEQY
>-|14|TRBJ1-1|TRBV30
AWSVPLGPVNTEAF
>TRBD1|11|TRBJ1-1|TRBV18
ASSPGTEPEAF
>TRBD1|11|TRBJ2-5|TRBV20-1
SAGRTGLETQY